The 6 T cell receptor beta chains listed next were all sequenced from one sample in a study of post-analysis software for immune sequencing data. Study-wide results and limits: About five TRBV segments appeared more often in patients than in controls, and TRBV5-6, TRBV5-1 and TRBV20-1 were among these.

TCR beta libraries were prepared from cDNA with unique molecular identifiers. TCRdb recomputed calls from the PCR reads with MiXCR, one row per CDR3 protein. This sample carries roughly 570,000 distinct CDR3 sequences, approximately 31% of them seen once, and the ten largest clones take less than 6%. These receptors are not linked to any known antigen. The sequenced material came from blood. These receptors all stem from a girl under 18 with multiple sclerosis.

In this sample, this clonotype turned up a few times. The J gene is TRBJ2-5, the V gene TRBV20-1; perhaps TRBD2 as D (5 bases). This CDR3 is 14 amino acids long. V was trimmed by 0 bases and J by 5 bases, leaving 13 bases between them. CDR1 and CDR2 from the germline V gene are DFQATT and SNEGSKA (reference sequence). Here the CDR3 DNA reads TGCAGTGCTAGAGATTACAGAACGGGGGAGACCCAGTACTTC. Translation gives CSARDYRTGETQYF.

As concerns this clonotype: The junction does not match germline at one end; this may be a read error. V and J are TRBV20-1 and TRBJ2-7, with a weak D call TRBD1 (5 bases). In germline, CDR1 is DFQATT, CDR2 SNEGSKA (reference sequence). The CDR3 totals 16 residues. CDR3 DNA: TGCGGTGCTAGAGATTTCCTTGGCAGGGCCACCTACGAGCAGTACTTC. It translates to CGARDFLGRATYEQYF.

This clonotype was recorded a few times. The chain has TRBV12-3 or TRBV12-4 and TRBJ2-3; D is perhaps TRBD2 (5 bases). This CDR3 has 14 amino acids. V was pared by 5 bases and J by 2 bases, with 11 bases between. The CDR3 DNA is TGTGCCAGCAGTCCTCATGACTACACAGATACGCAGTATTTT. Its protein product is CASSPHDYTDTQYF.

Only a few counts were recorded for this clonotype. The chain links TRBV27 to TRBJ1-2; D possibly corresponds to TRBD1 (5 bases). This CDR3 is 14 amino acids long. Per germline, CDR1 MNHEY and CDR2 SMNVEV (reference sequence). Trimming cost V 4 bases and J 4 bases, with 13 bases left between them. The DNA for the CDR3 is TGTGCCAGCAGTTCACAATTGGGGGGCTATGGCTACACCTTC. Amino acid sequence: CASSSQLGGYGYTF.

This clonotype was observed a few times. This sequence joins TRBV10-3 and TRBJ2-7, with TRBD1 identical over 7 bases. V trimming: 5 bases; J trimming: 3 bases; junction bases outside the gene matches: 1. The CDR3 consists of 12 residues. From germline, CDR1 is ENHRY and CDR2 SYGVKD. Here the CDR3 reads CAISRDSYEQYF. The CDR3 DNA reads TGTGCCATCAGTCGGGACAGCTACGAGCAGTACTTC.

The chain joins TRBV28 to TRBJ1-5; no clear D. The CDR3 has 11 amino acids. Germline V gene sequence: CDR1 MDHEN, CDR2 SYDVKM. Between the trimmed V and J ends, which lost 6 bases and 7 bases, there was a span of 7 bases. CDR3: CASRTEQPQHF. The CDR3 DNA follows: TGTGCCAGCAGGACCGAGCAGCCCCAGCATTTT.